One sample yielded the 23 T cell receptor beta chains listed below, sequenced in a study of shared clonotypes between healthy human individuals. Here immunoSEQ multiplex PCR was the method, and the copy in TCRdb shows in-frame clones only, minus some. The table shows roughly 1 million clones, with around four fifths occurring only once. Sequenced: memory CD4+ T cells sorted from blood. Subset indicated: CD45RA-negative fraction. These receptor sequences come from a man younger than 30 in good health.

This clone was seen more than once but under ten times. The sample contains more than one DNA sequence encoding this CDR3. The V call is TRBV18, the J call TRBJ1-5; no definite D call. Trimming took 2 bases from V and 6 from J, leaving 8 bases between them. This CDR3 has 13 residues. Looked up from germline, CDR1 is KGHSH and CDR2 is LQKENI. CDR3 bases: TGTGCCAGCTCACCAGGGGAGGCTCAGCCCCAGCATTTT. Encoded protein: CASSPGEAQPQHF.

The CDR3 reads CASSPPTMGLNTEAFF. CDR3 coding DNA: TGTGCCAGCTCACCACCGACGATGGGATTGAACACTGAAGCTTTCTTT. This chain connects TRBV18 to TRBJ1-1, with D unclear. V was trimmed by 0 bases and J by 0 bases, leaving 11 bases between them. The CDR3 runs 16 residues. Germline CDR1 is KGHSH and CDR2 is LQKENI.

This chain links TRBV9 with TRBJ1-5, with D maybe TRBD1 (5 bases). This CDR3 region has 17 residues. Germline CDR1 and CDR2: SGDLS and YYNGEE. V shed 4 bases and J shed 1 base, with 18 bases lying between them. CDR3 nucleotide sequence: TGTGCCAGCAGCCCCCGGGACGGCTTCGCGAGCAATCAGCCCCAGCATTTT. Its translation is CASSPRDGFASNQPQHF.

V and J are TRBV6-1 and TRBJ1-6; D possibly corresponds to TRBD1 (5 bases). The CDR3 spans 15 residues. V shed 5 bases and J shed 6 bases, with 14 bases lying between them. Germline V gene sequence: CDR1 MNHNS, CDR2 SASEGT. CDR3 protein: CASSTRVSLNSPLHF. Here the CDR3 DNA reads TGTGCCAGCAGTACCAGGGTCTCCCTTAATTCACCCCTCCACTTT.

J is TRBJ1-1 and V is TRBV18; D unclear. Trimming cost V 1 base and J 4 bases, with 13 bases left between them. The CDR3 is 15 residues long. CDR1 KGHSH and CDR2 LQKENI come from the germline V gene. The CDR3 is CASSPLQLSGTEAFF. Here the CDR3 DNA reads TGTGCCAGCTCACCACTGCAGCTATCGGGCACTGAAGCTTTCTTT.

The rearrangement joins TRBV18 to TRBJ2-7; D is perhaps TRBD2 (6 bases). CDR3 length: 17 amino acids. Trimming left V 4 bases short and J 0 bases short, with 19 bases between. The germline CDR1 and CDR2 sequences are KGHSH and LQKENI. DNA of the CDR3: TGTGCCAGCTCACGGCCCGGGACTGGAGGAAGCTCCTACGAGCAGTACTTC. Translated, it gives CASSRPGTGGSSYEQYF.

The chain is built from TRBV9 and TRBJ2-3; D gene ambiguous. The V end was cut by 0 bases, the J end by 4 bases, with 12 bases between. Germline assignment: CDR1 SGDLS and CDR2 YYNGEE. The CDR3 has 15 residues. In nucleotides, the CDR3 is TGTGCCAGCAGCGTAGGTTTGAGTACGGCAGATACGCAGTATTTT. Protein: CASSVGLSTADTQYF.

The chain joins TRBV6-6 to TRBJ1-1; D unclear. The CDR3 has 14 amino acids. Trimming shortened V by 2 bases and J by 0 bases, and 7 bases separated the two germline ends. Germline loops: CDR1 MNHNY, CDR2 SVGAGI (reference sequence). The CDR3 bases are TGTGCCAGCAGTTACGGGGAGGTGAACACTGAAGCTTTCTTT. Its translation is CASSYGEVNTEAFF.

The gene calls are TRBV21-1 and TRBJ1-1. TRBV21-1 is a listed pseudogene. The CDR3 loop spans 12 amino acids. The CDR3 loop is CASSKGDPEAFF. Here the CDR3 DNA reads TGTGCCAGCAGCAAAGGAGACCCTGAAGCTTTCTTT.

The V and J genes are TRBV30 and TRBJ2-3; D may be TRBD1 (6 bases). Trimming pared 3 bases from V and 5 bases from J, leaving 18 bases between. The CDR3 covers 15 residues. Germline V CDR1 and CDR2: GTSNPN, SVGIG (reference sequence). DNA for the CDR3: TGTGCCTGGAGCCTCAAGGGGGAGCGAGGAGATACGCAGTATTTT. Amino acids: CAWSLKGERGDTQYF.

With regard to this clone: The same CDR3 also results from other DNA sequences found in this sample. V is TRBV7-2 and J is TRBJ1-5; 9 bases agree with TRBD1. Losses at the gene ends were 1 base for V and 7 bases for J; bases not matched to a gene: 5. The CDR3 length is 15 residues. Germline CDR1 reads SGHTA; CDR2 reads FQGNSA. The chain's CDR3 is CASSLGGTGNQPQHF. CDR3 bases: TGTGCCAGCAGCTTAGGGGGGACAGGGAACCAGCCCCAGCATTTT.

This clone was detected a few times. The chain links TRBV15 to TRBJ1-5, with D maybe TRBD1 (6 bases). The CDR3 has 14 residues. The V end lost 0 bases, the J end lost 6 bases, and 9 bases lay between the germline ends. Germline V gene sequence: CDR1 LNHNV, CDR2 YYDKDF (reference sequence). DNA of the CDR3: TGTGCCACCAGCAGAGACCCGACAGGTCAGCCCCAGCATTTT. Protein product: CATSRDPTGQPQHF.

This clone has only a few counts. CDR3 sequence (DNA): TGTGCCAGCAGTGCTGATGGGGCCAACGTCCTGACTTTC. As protein: CASSADGANVLTF. The chain is built from TRBV2 and TRBJ2-6, with D unresolved. Trimming took 4 bases from V and 3 from J, leaving 4 bases between them. This CDR3 is 13 amino acids long. Germline V gives CDR1 SNHLY, CDR2 FYNNEI.

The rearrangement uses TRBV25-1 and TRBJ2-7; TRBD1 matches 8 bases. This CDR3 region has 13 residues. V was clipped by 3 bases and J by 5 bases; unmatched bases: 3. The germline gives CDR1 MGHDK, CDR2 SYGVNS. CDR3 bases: TGTGCCAGCAGTGACGACAGGGGTCACGAGCAGTACTTC. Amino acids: CASSDDRGHEQYF.

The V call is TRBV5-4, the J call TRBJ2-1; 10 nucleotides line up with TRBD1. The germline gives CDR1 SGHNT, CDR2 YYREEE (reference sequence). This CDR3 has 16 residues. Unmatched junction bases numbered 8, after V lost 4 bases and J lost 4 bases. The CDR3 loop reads CASSPSGTGAYNEQFF. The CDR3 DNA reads TGTGCCAGCAGCCCGTCAGGGACAGGGGCTTACAATGAGCAGTTCTTC.

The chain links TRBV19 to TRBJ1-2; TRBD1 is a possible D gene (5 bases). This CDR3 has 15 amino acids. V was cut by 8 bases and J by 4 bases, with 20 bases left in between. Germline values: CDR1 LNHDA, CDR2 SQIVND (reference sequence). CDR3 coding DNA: TGTGCCAGTGGCCCGAGAGGGGATAGAATCTATGGCTACACCTTC. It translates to CASGPRGDRIYGYTF. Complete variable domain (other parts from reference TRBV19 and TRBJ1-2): DGGITQSPKYLFRKEGQNVTLSCEQNLNHDAMYWYRQDPGQGLRLIYYSQIVNDFQKGDIAEGYSVSREKKESFPLTVTSAQKNPTAFYLCASGPRGDRIYGYTFGSGTRLTVV.

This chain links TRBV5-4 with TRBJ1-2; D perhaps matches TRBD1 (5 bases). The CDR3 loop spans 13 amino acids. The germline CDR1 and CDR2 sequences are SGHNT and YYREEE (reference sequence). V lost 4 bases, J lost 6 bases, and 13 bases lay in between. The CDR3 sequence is CASSLQGPNGYTF. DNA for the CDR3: TGTGCCAGCAGCCTTCAGGGACCGAATGGCTACACCTTC.

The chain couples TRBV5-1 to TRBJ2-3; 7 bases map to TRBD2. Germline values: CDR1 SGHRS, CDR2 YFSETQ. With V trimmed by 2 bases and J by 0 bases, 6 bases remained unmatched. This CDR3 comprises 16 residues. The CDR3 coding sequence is TGCGCCAGCAGCTTATCAGCGGGATTTAGCACAGATACGCAGTATTTT. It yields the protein CASSLSAGFSTDTQYF. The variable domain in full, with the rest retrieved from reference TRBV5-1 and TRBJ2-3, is KAGVTQTPRYLIKTRGQQVTLSCSPISGHRSVSWYQQTPGQGLQFLFEYFSETQRNKGNFPGRFSGRQFSNSRSEMNVSTLELGDSALYLCASSLSAGFSTDTQYFGPGTRLTVL.

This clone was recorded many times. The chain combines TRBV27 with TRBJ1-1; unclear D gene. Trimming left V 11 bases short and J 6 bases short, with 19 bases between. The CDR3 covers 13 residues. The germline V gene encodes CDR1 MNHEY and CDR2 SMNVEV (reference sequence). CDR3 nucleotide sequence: TGTGCCCGCGACGCAGGCGTGACATCTGAAGCTTTCTTT. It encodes CARDAGVTSEAFF.

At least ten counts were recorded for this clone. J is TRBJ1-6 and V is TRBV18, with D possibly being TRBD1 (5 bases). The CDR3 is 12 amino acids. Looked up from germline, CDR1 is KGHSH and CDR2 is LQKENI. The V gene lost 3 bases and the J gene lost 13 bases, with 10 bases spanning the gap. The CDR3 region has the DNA TGTGCCAGCTCACCCCCCCAGGGTCCCCTCCACTTT. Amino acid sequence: CASSPPQGPLHF.

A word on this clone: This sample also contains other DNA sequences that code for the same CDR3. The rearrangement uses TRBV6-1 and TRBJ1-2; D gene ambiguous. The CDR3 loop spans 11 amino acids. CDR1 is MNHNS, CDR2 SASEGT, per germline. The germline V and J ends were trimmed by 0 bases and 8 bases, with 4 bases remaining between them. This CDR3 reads CASSEAGGYTF. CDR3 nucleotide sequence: TGTGCCAGCAGTGAAGCGGGGGGCTACACCTTC.

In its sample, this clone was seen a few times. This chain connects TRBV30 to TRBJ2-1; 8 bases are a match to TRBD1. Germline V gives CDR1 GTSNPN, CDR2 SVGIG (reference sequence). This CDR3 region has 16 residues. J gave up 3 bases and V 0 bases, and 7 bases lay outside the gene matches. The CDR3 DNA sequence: TGTGCCTGGAGTGTAACGGCAGGGGGCTACTACAATGAGCAGTTCTTC. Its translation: CAWSVTAGGYYNEQFF.

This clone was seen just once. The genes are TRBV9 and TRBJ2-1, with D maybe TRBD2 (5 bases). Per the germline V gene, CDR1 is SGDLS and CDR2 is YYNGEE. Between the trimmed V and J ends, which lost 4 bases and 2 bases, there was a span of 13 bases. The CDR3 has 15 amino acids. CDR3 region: CASSRGSWTYNEQFF. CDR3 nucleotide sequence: TGTGCCAGCAGCCGGGGTTCATGGACCTACAATGAGCAGTTCTTC.